This T cell receptor beta chain was retrieved from a study of cytotoxic CD8 clonotypes in ibrutinib-treated CLL. Germline assignment: CDR1 SGHRS and CDR2 YFSETQ. The CDR3 totals 14 residues. With respect to this clone: One junction end does not reproduce the germline sequence, and a read error may be involved.

Genomic DNA for TCR beta libraries, approximately 2 micrograms, came from cryopreserved PBMCs. Measured with immunoSEQ multiplex PCR; TCRdb has only the in-frame clones, and not every one. This sample has about 49,000 clones, with 69% found just once. Here the sequenced sample was PBMCs, taken after 12 months of ibrutinib treatment. The chain uses TRBV5-1 and TRBJ1-1, with D perhaps matching TRBD1 (5 bases). This receptor was obtained from a human donor with chronic lymphocytic leukemia. The CDR3 nucleotides read TGCGCCAGCAGTTTGGGGGGTATGAACACTGAAGCTTTCTTT. This translates into CASSLGGMNTEAFF.